This T cell receptor beta chain was sequenced in a study of human T cells and chemical hapten exposure. As for the study in general: Across its roughly 25 weeks, the study gave patients weekly diphenylcyclopropenone doses to the scalp.

Study conclusions and caveats: Sensitizing with DPC caused no change in TCRs above 1 in 1000 frequency.

The sample's time point: patch test 3, about 24 weeks after DPC sensitization. The treatment is: therapeutic diphenylcyclopropenone sensitization with weekly scalp DPC. In the library, unique molecular identifiers were attached to individual cDNA molecules. MiXCR, applied by TCRdb to the RACE reads, yields one record per CDR3 protein. This sample has under 200,000 distinct CDR3 sequences, with 25% to 30% found just once. Turning to this clonotype: As yet, its antigen is unknown.

The source is a woman aged 18-29 years with alopecia areata. Some clones in this sample may be carry-over from other donors' samples. Specimen: whole blood, collected in connection with sensitization to the hapten diphenylcyclopropenone (DPC).

The CDR3 loop reads CASSSLPGAYGYTF. CDR3 sequence (DNA): TGTGCCAGCAGTTCCCTTCCGGGGGCCTATGGCTACACCTTC. This chain joins TRBV6-5 and TRBJ1-2, with D perhaps TRBD1 (6 bases). This CDR3 has 14 amino acids. The germline V and J ends were trimmed by 4 bases and 4 bases, with 13 bases remaining between them. Germline V CDR1 and CDR2: MNHEY, SVGAGI.